The clone carrying this TCR beta chain was detected only a few times. Its cognate antigen is unknown. The data were taken from a study of CD8 T cells in ankylosing spondylitis. Study-level results: In reactive arthritis synovial fluid and blood, some motif variants had been reported before. Among TCR beta sequences, a motif of fewer than 10 highly homologous variants appeared characteristic of ankylosing spondylitis blood.

Trimming cost V 4 bases and J 3 bases, with 16 bases left between them. This CDR3 has 16 amino acids. By quantitative 5'-RACE with molecular barcodes, the TCR beta libraries were made. MiXCR was run by TCRdb on the 5' RACE reads, yielding one entry per CDR3 protein. The data contain 650,000 to 800,000 distinct CDR3 sequences, around a fifth of them seen just once; the ten biggest clones take up approximately 18%. The chain links TRBV12-3 or TRBV12-4 to TRBJ2-1; D remains ambiguous. The sample was blood, either unsorted or a sorted T cell fraction (not recorded which). This clonotype was sampled from a male donor with ankylosing spondylitis. The CDR3 bases are TGTGCCAGCAGTTCGCCCAATACCCGCTTCTACAATGAGCAGTTCTTC. Translating gives CASSSPNTRFYNEQFF.